Listed below are T cell receptor beta chains from one sample, sequenced in a study of T-cell memory formation after mild COVID-19. TCRdb processed the 5' RACE reads anew with MiXCR; each CDR3 protein has one entry. The sample shows just over 200,000 distinct CDR3 sequences, 7.5% to 10% of them seen only once. The sequenced sample was PBMCs or a T cell subset sorted from them (not recorded which). These receptors all stem from a man aged 18 to 30 who had mild COVID-19 (a few samples of this study predate the infection). Cell type and time point are not known. CDR3s include the opening cysteine and the closing phenylalanine or tryptophan. A D gene is named only where the DNA matches it firmly. Clone size, where shown, is once, few, many, or a class for clones that have expanded.

>TRBD1|TRBJ2-1|few|TRBV20-1
TGCAGTGCTACCCCGACAGGGATCCATGAGCAGTTCTTC
CSATPTGIHEQFF
>TRBD1|TRBJ1-2|many|TRBV7-2
TGTGCCAGCAGCTGGCCGCCGGGACAGGGCCGCGGCTACACCTTC
CASSWPPGQGRGYTF
>TRBD1|TRBJ1-1|NA|TRBV10-3
TGTGCCATCAGTGATCCCGGGACAGGGAACACTGAAGCTTTCTTT
CAISDPGTGNTEAFF
>NA|TRBJ2-2|many|TRBV7-6
TGTGCCAGCAGCTCCCGGGGTGGGGCAGGGGACACCGGGGAGCTGTTTTTT
CASSSRGGAGDTGELFF
>NA|TRBJ2-5|few|TRBV28
TGTGCCACCTCCTCAGGACAGAACCGCAAAGAGACCCAGTACTTC
CATSSGQNRKETQYF
>NA|TRBJ2-3|many|TRBV7-2
TGTGCCAGCAGCTTAGAGGGGTGGGCAGATACGCAGTATTTT
CASSLEGWADTQYF
>TRBD1|TRBJ2-1|few|TRBV20-1
TGCAGTGCCTCCGGGACAGGGGGCTACAATGAGCAGTTCTTC
CSASGTGGYNEQFF
>NA|TRBJ2-5|many|TRBV5-1
TGCGCCAGCAGCCTGGGGACCGGGGCTTGGTACCAAGAGACCCAGTACTTC
CASSLGTGAWYQETQYF
>NA|TRBJ2-2|many|TRBV7-2
TGTGCCAGCAGCCGAGTAGCGTGGAACACCGGGGAGCTGTTTTTT
CASSRVAWNTGELFF
>NA|TRBJ2-5|NA|TRBV12-3/TRBV12-4
TGTGCCAGCAGTTCCGGGGCCTTAGCGGAGACCCAGTACTTC
CASSSGALAETQYF
>NA|TRBJ2-3|few|TRBV29-1
TGCAGCGTTGCCGGGAGCACAGATACGCAGTATTTT
CSVAGSTDTQYF
>NA|TRBJ2-5|many|TRBV2
TGTGCCAGCAGGGTAGAAGAGACCCAGTACTTC
CASRVEETQYF
>TRBD1|TRBJ2-5|NA|TRBV5-6
TGTGCCAGCAGCCGGGGATCGGACAGGCAAGAGACCCAGTACTTC
CASSRGSDRQETQYF
>NA|TRBJ1-1|few|TRBV7-9
TGTGCCAGCAGCTCGGACTCGAGAGGCCCAAAAGCTTTCTTT
CASSSDSRGPKAFF
>NA|TRBJ2-1|NA|TRBV20-1
TGCAGTGCCCCGGTGGCTAGGGCCTACAATGAGCAGTTCTTC
CSAPVARAYNEQFF
>TRBD2|TRBJ2-1|few|TRBV2
TGTGCCAGCACCTTAACTAGCGGGGGGGCCCTTGAGCAGTTCTTC
CASTLTSGGALEQFF
>NA|TRBJ1-1|NA|TRBV5-1
TGCGCCAGCAGCCCCATCCCAAACACTGAAGCTTTCTTT
CASSPIPNTEAFF
>TRBD1|TRBJ1-2|NA|TRBV27
TGTGCCGTGGGGACAGCGGGTGGATATGGCTACACCTTC
CAVGTAGGYGYTF
>NA|TRBJ1-2|few|TRBV7-9
TGTGCCAGCAGCTTAGGCGGTTACGGGGGCCCGCAGGGTAACTATGGCTACACCTTC
CASSLGGYGGPQGNYGYTF
>NA|TRBJ2-1|many|TRBV3-1
TGTGCCAGCAGCCAAGGTGTCTCTCTCAATGAGCAGTTCTTC
CASSQGVSLNEQFF